Here is one T cell receptor (beta chain) with its context. What antigen it recognizes has not been identified. Base-call qualities are not available, and no considerably larger clone is one nucleotide away. The record originates from a study of T cell responses to AZD1222 COVID-19 vaccine (dated by TCRdb to the early 2020s). About the investigation overall: Because spike-specific TCR depth and breadth did not differ between the two schedules, AZD1222 recipients who got a second dose at roughly 4 weeks were pooled with those who got a second dose at roughly 12 weeks. TCR sequencing was performed for 233 trial participants, of whom 200 to 220 were given two doses of AZD1222 and some 26 were given two doses of MenACWY control vaccine. Trial participants were enrolled into age subgroups of 18-55, 56-69 and 70-plus years, which contained roughly 150, 30 and 60 TCR-sequenced participants, respectively. General study outcomes and caveats: After two AZD1222 doses, spike-specific TCR breadth and depth were significantly higher than at day 0 and than in MenACWY recipients. Most participants were white British and females outnumbered males, and the authors suggested that clonal diversity may have been underestimated. Conclusions about previously exposed vaccinees are limited because only six or seven AZD1222 recipients were SARS-CoV-2 seropositive at baseline. Nearly half of unique spike-specific TCRs reportedly recognized epitopes outside regions mutated in the B.1.351 and B.1.1.7 variants. Because no samples from the day 14 peak response were available, repertoires could be characterized only after the peak T cell response. The whole spike protein was spanned by vaccine-associated CD4 TCRs, and dominant responses were seen in regions 160-218 and 743-854. In the small 56-69-year group, the increase in depth fell short of significance, most likely because of low power.

The time point label here, explained by the study, means: baseline before first vaccination. Samples from vaccinated people were obtained from the UK trials COV001 and COV002, which included a single-blind randomized controlled phase 2/3 trial of AZD1222 (ChAdOx1 nCoV-19) in healthy adults. For TCRbeta chain sequencing, PBMC samples were collected from trial participants at day 0 and at day 28 after the second dose. The CDR3 regions of human TCRbeta chains were subjected to immunosequencing. The paper's processing steps were these. Repertoire TCRs were checked for matches against a reference library of SARS-CoV-2-specific TCRs that had been generated using the MIRA antigen-specificity platform. Breadth meant the fraction of unique TCRs that were SARS-CoV-2-associated, whereas depth meant the fraction of total T cells that were SARS-CoV-2-associated. Using the MIRA data, each spike-specific TCR was mapped to the spike region that the TCR reacts to and placed in a CD4 or CD8 class. Log10-transformed breadth and depth values were compared by one-way ANOVA with Sidak's multiple comparisons tests. TCRdb carries this immuneACCESS record with in-frame sequences only. Its versions omit some clonotypes, under half of them owing to an unresolved V gene in the studies checked, with the rest unexplained. D and trimming were read from the DNA, whereas the V and J calls and clone size are those reported in that table. The sample table shows around 200,000 clones, and about 86% are seen once. Together, the top ten hold around 7.9% of the sample.

The germline V gene (reference sequence) specifies LGHDT as CDR1 and YNNKEL as CDR2. At the junction V is shortened by 7 bases and J by 6 bases, with 10 bases in between. Inclusive of the bounding cysteine and phenylalanine, the CDR3 is 11 residues long. The kept DNA is CDR3 alone, 33 bases in frame from the first base. Sequenced here: peripheral blood, sampled on day 0 of AZD1222 vaccination. The TCR sequence derives from an adult in good health. The V and J genes are TRBV3-1 (or the pseudogene TRBV3-2) and TRBJ2-7, with the D gene not clear enough to name. The DNA reads as follows: TGTGCCAGCATTGGCGGACCCGAGCAGTACTTC. It is translated as CASIGGPEQYF.